The next 17 T cell receptor beta chains were all read from a single sample in a study of T cell changes during pregnancy in multiple sclerosis. Sequenced by immunoSEQ multiplex PCR; TCRdb stores in-frame clones only, minus some. The sample lists some 42,000 clones; about 92% were seen once. The sequenced sample was CD4+ T cells from peripheral blood mononuclear cells, obtained in the third trimester of pregnancy. Source of these receptors: a female donor with multiple sclerosis, enrolled in a pregnancy study.

The V and J genes are TRBV11-1 and TRBJ2-2; perhaps TRBD1 as D (6 bases). CDR1 and CDR2 (germline): SGHAT, FQDESV (reference sequence). The CDR3 extends over 15 amino acids. V was cut by 5 bases and J by 6 bases, with 16 bases left in between. CDR3 sequence reads: CASSPGESRAGELFF. The CDR3 DNA reads as TGTGCCAGCAGCCCAGGGGAGAGCCGCGCCGGGGAGCTGTTTTTT.

This sequence joins TRBV5-4 and TRBJ2-7; 14 nucleotides match TRBD2. The germline V gene has CDR1 SGHNT and CDR2 YYREEE (reference sequence). The length of the CDR3 is 18 residues. The J segment lost 2 bases and the V segment lost 4 bases, leaving 11 bases of the junction unmatched. DNA for the CDR3: TGTGCCAGCAGCCGAGGACTAGCGGGAGGAACCGCGACCTACGAGCAGTACTTC. Amino acids: CASSRGLAGGTATYEQYF.

The V and J genes are TRBV2 and TRBJ1-1, with a tentative D call TRBD1 (5 bases). From germline, CDR1 is SNHLY and CDR2 FYNNEI. The CDR3 has 13 residues. Trimming left V 3 bases short and J 10 bases short, with 15 bases between. CDR3 DNA sequence: TGTGCCAGCAGTGAGGTCAGGGCGATCGGAGCTTTCTTT. It specifies CASSEVRAIGAFF. The whole variable domain, filled in from reference TRBV2 and TRBJ1-1, reads EPEVTQTPSHQVTQMGQEVILRCVPISNHLYFYWYRQILGQKVEFLVSFYNNEISEKSEIFDDQFSVERPDGSNFTLKIRSTKLEDSAMYFCASSEVRAIGAFFGQGTRLTVV.

The rearrangement uses TRBV6-1 and TRBJ2-7, with 9 positions matching TRBD1. Germline CDR1 MNHNS, CDR2 SASEGT. The V and J ends lost 7 bases and 3 bases, in that order; junction bases with no gene match: 10. This CDR3 has 15 amino acids. CDR3 sequence: CASTSRTGVIYEQYF. CDR3 sequence (DNA): TGTGCCAGCACGTCCCGGACAGGGGTTATCTACGAGCAGTACTTC.

The chain has TRBV25-1 and TRBJ2-7; TRBD1 matches 7 bases. With V trimmed by 4 bases and J by 4 bases, 7 bases remained unmatched. The CDR3 contains 14 residues. Germline V gives CDR1 MGHDK, CDR2 SYGVNS. The CDR3 region is CASSVAGTVYEQYF. For the CDR3, the DNA is TGTGCCAGCAGTGTCGCCGGGACAGTGTACGAGCAGTACTTC.

V is TRBV7-8 and J is TRBJ2-1; 10 nucleotides line up with TRBD2. Germline V gene data show CDR1 as SGHVS and CDR2 as FQNEAQ. The CDR3 totals 15 residues. V lost 2 bases, J lost 12 bases, and 10 bases stayed unmatched. As DNA, the CDR3 is TGTGCCAGCAGCTTAAGAGCGGGAGGGCCTGAGGGGCAGTTCTTC. Translated: CASSLRAGGPEGQFF. Variable domain in full (rest from reference TRBV7-8 and TRBJ2-1): GAGVSQSPRYKVAKRGQDVALRCDPISGHVSLFWYQQALGQGPEFLTYFQNEAQLDKSGLPSDRFFAERPEGSVSTLKIQRTQQEDSAVYLCASSLRAGGPEGQFFGPGTRLTVL.

The chain carries TRBV25-1 and TRBJ1-1, with a weak D call TRBD1 (6 bases). V gave up 1 base and J gave up 8 bases, with 23 bases separating them. This CDR3 has 17 amino acids. Germline V gives CDR1 MGHDK, CDR2 SYGVNS. Here the CDR3 reads CASSESSNRAGGAEAFF. CDR3 DNA: TGTGCCAGCAGTGAATCTTCAAACAGGGCGGGGGGAGCCGAAGCTTTCTTT.

The V gene is TRBV5-1, the J gene TRBJ1-1, with unresolved D. The CDR3 is 13 amino acids. Germline CDR1 and CDR2: SGHRS and YFSETQ. V gave up 5 bases and J gave up 1 base, with 9 bases separating them. DNA for the CDR3: TGCGCCAGCAGATCTAGGCAGAACACTGAAGCTTTCTTT. It codes for CASRSRQNTEAFF.

The count of this clone is one. The genes are TRBV28 and TRBJ1-1; no firm D call. The CDR3 extends over 16 amino acids. CDR1 and CDR2 from the germline V gene are MDHEN and SYDVKM. V lost 3 bases, J lost 0 bases, and 14 bases lay in between. CDR3: CASSLPPTGVNTEAFF. CDR3 DNA: TGTGCCAGCAGTTTGCCCCCCACCGGGGTGAACACTGAAGCTTTCTTT.

The J gene is TRBJ1-4, the V gene TRBV7-9, with unresolved D. This CDR3 has 12 amino acids. V lost 4 bases and J lost 8, with 8 bases in between. Germline CDR1 is SEHNR and CDR2 is FQNEAQ (reference sequence). As DNA, the CDR3 is TGTGCCAGCAGCTCTAGGGAGGAAAAACTGTTTTTT. This codes for CASSSREEKLFF.

The V and J genes are TRBV5-1 and TRBJ1-1; TRBD1 agrees at 8 bases. The CDR3 has 15 amino acids. V was clipped by 5 bases and J by 3 bases; unmatched bases: 9. Germline-derived CDR1 and CDR2 are SGHRS and YFSETQ. The CDR3 DNA follows: TGCGCCAGCAGGGGGACAGGAAGCCGGGACACTGAAGCTTTCTTT. Amino acid sequence: CASRGTGSRDTEAFF. Drawing the rest from reference TRBV5-1 and TRBJ1-1, the complete variable domain is KAGVTQTPRYLIKTRGQQVTLSCSPISGHRSVSWYQQTPGQGLQFLFEYFSETQRNKGNFPGRFSGRQFSNSRSEMNVSTLELGDSALYLCASRGTGSRDTEAFFGQGTRLTVV.

CDR3 DNA: TGTGCCAGCTCACCACCGGGAGGGGGTATCGCAGATACGCAGTATTTT. It translates to CASSPPGGGIADTQYF. The rearrangement links TRBV18 to TRBJ2-3; tentative D call: TRBD2 (7 bases). V lost 0 bases to trimming and J lost 4 bases, with 14 bases between them. CDR1 is KGHSH and CDR2 is LQKENI in the germline V gene. The CDR3 runs 16 residues. Full variable domain (missing parts from reference TRBV18 and TRBJ2-3): NAGVMQNPRHLVRRRGQEARLRCSPMKGHSHVYWYRQLPEEGLKFMVYLQKENIIDESGMPKERFSAEFPKEGPSILRIQQVVRGDSAAYFCASSPPGGGIADTQYFGPGTRLTVL.

The chain employs TRBV5-1 and TRBJ2-7, with 11 bases identical to TRBD2. V lost 3 bases and J lost 6; bases outside the gene matches: 5. Germline lookup yields CDR1 SGHRS and CDR2 YFSETQ. The length of the CDR3 is 14 residues. The CDR3: CASSWVAGGLEQYF. The CDR3 coding sequence is TGCGCCAGCAGCTGGGTAGCGGGAGGGCTCGAGCAGTACTTC.

This clone was recorded once. The CDR3 is CASSFAGPYEQYF. In DNA form, the CDR3 reads TGTGCCAGCAGTTTCGCGGGGCCCTACGAGCAGTACTTC. This sequence joins TRBV6-6 and TRBJ2-7, with TRBD2 as a possible D gene (6 bases). The V gene's germline CDR1 is MNHNY and CDR2 SVGAGI (reference sequence). V lost 4 bases, J lost 2 bases, and 9 bases lay in between. This CDR3 comprises 13 residues.

The genes are TRBV6-6 and TRBJ2-7; 9 positions agree with TRBD2. Germline V gene sequence: CDR1 MNHNY, CDR2 SVGAGI (reference sequence). There are 15 residues in the CDR3. V shed 2 bases and J 2 bases; nucleotides not matched to a gene: 4. CDR3 nucleotides: TGTGCCAGCAGTTACGAGGCTAGCGGGGCCTACGAGCAGTACTTC. The encoded protein is CASSYEASGAYEQYF.

The J gene is TRBJ2-5, the V gene TRBV5-4; 7 bases are a match to TRBD2. Germline CDR1 and CDR2: SGHNT and YYREEE (reference sequence). V was pared by 3 bases and J by 4 bases, with 3 bases of the junction left unmatched. The CDR3 spans 13 residues. DNA for the CDR3: TGTGCCAGCAGCTCCGGGACTACAGAGACCCAGTACTTC. Residues: CASSSGTTETQYF.

The rearrangement uses TRBV19 and TRBJ2-2, with TRBD2 matching over 7 bases. Germline lookup yields CDR1 LNHDA and CDR2 SQIVND (reference sequence). V dropped 4 bases and J dropped 2; count of bases not matched to a gene: 4. CDR3 length: 15 amino acids. CDR3 in amino acids: CASSTQTSNTGELFF. The CDR3 DNA is TGTGCCAGTAGTACTCAGACTAGCAACACCGGGGAGCTGTTTTTT.